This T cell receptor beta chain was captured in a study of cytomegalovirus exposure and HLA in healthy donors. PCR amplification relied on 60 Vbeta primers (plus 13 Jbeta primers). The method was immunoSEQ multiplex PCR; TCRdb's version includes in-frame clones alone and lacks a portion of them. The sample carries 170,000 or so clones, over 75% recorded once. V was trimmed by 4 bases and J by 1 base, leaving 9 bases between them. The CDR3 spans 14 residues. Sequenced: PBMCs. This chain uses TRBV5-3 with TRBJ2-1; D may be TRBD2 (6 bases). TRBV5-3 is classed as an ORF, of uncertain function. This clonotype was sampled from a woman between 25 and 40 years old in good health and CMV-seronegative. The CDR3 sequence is CARSVRGSYNEQFF. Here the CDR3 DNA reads TGTGCCAGAAGCGTTCGGGGGTCCTACAATGAGCAGTTCTTC.